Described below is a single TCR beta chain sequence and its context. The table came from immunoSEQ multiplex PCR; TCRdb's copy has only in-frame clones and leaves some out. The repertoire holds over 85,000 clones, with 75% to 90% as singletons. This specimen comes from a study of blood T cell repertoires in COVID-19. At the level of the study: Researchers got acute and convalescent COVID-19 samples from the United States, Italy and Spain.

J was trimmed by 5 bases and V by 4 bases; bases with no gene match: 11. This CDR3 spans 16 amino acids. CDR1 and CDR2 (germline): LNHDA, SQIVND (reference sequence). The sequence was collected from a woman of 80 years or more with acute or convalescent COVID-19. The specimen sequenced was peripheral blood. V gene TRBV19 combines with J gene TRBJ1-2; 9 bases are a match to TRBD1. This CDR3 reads CASSRTGDKTPYGYTF. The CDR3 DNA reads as TGTGCCAGTAGTAGGACAGGGGATAAGACCCCGTATGGCTACACCTTC.